This TCR beta chain is from a study of metastatic and nonmetastatic thyroid tumors. Study summary: Across blood and tumor or nodule tissue, repertoires from malignant and benign thyroid patients were compared with one another. General study findings and limits: Versus benign nodules, malignant thyroid tumors reportedly had significantly higher TCR beta diversity, in blood and tumor.

Per the study methods: Researchers built a distant-metastasis classifier for papillary thyroid cancer that drew on CDR3 differences across clinicopathological groups. With MiXCR, TCRdb called clones anew from the PCR reads. TCRdb's processing, not the authors', yielded these V and J calls. Seen here are 30,000 to 35,000 clones, 20% to 25% observed once, and the top ten hold approximately 3%. A remark on this clone: What it recognizes is unknown.

The CDR3 runs 11 residues. The V end lost 5 bases, the J end lost 4 bases, and 6 bases lay between the germline ends. Per germline, CDR1 SGHDN and CDR2 FVKESK. All patients were treatment-naive before thyroid surgery. This clonotype was obtained from a male donor with papillary thyroid cancer or a benign thyroid nodule (not recorded which). Some clones in this sample may be carry-over from other donors' samples. The chain combines TRBV14 with TRBJ2-7, with unresolved D. The sequencing input was tumor tissue. The CDR3 DNA follows: TGTGCCAGCAGCGGACGGTACGAGCAGTACTTC. It codes for CASSGRYEQYF.